The 16 T cell receptor beta chains reported below all come from one sample, sequenced in a study of blood T cell repertoires in COVID-19. The protocol was immunoSEQ multiplex PCR, while the TCRdb copy is restricted to in-frame clones and leaves out a portion. The sample consists of more than 110,000 clones, about nine tenths of them appearing once. The sequenced material came from peripheral blood. These receptor sequences come from a man in his fifties or sixties with active or convalescent COVID-19.

The V and J genes are TRBV5-1 and TRBJ2-7; unclear D gene. V lost 0 bases to trimming and J lost 0 bases, with 7 bases between them. There are 14 residues in the CDR3. The germline V gene has CDR1 SGHRS and CDR2 YFSETQ. The CDR3 DNA reads as TGCGCCAGCAGCTTGGCCAGGTTCTCCTACGAGCAGTACTTC. Encoded protein: CASSLARFSYEQYF.

The chain has TRBV4-1 and TRBJ2-7; D remains ambiguous. The CDR3 is 14 amino acids. The V end lost 0 bases, the J end lost 7 bases, and 13 bases lay between the germline ends. Germline values: CDR1 MGHRA, CDR2 YSYEKL. The CDR3 loop reads CASSQDQRLLEQYF. The CDR3 DNA follows: TGCGCCAGCAGCCAAGATCAGAGACTCCTGGAGCAGTACTTC.

The chain links TRBV24-1 to TRBJ2-3, with 15 bases lining up with TRBD2. Germline CDR1 KGHDR, CDR2 SFDVKD. The V segment lost 3 bases and the J segment 6 bases; nucleotides outside the gene matches: 3. The CDR3 runs 16 residues. The CDR3 DNA reads TGTGCCACCAGTGATCCCGGGACTAGCGGGAGGGATACGCAGTATTTT. Residues: CATSDPGTSGRDTQYF.

V usage is TRBV20-1 and J usage is TRBJ1-1; unclear D gene. Germline V gives CDR1 DFQATT, CDR2 SNEGSKA (reference sequence). With 3 bases removed from V and 0 bases from J, the gap between germline ends came to 11 bases. CDR3 length equals 14 residues. The CDR3: CSASWAGMNTEAFF. The CDR3 DNA reads as TGCAGTGCTAGTTGGGCAGGAATGAACACTGAAGCTTTCTTT.

This chain links TRBV9 with TRBJ2-5; 8 positions agree with TRBD2. The CDR3 is 15 amino acids. CDR1 and CDR2 from the germline V gene are SGDLS and YYNGEE. V trimming: 0 bases; J trimming: 5 bases; junction bases outside the gene matches: 6. This CDR3 is CASSVGAGDGETQYF. The CDR3 bases are TGTGCCAGCAGCGTAGGAGCGGGAGATGGGGAGACCCAGTACTTC.

The chain uses TRBV19 and TRBJ1-5; TRBD1 agrees at 8 bases. CDR1 is LNHDA and CDR2 is SQIVND in the germline V gene (reference sequence). J lost 3 bases, V lost 5 bases, and 6 bases had no gene match. The CDR3 has 15 amino acids. CDR3 in amino acids: CASSSRTGNNQPQHF. As DNA, the CDR3 is TGTGCCAGTAGTTCCAGGACAGGGAACAATCAGCCCCAGCATTTT.

The CDR3, as DNA: TGTGCCAGCAGCCCGACCGGAGGCCCTCGTAATTCACCCCTCCACTTT. It translates to CASSPTGGPRNSPLHF. The V and J genes are TRBV5-4 and TRBJ1-6; D ambiguous. CDR1 is SGHNT and CDR2 is YYREEE in the germline V gene (reference sequence). Trimming shortened V by 4 bases and J by 6 bases, and 17 bases separated the two germline ends. This CDR3 is 16 amino acids long.

The genes are TRBV5-1 and TRBJ2-2, with 8 bases identical to TRBD1. V was pared by 3 bases and J by 1 base, with 11 bases of the junction left unmatched. Germline CDR1 and CDR2: SGHRS and YFSETQ. The CDR3 covers 18 residues. CDR3 residues: CASSSPQGASRNTGELFF. CDR3 bases: TGCGCCAGCAGCTCCCCCCAGGGGGCGAGTCGGAACACCGGGGAGCTGTTTTTT. Together with reference TRBV5-1 and TRBJ2-2, the CDR3 gives the full variable domain: KAGVTQTPRYLIKTRGQQVTLSCSPISGHRSVSWYQQTPGQGLQFLFEYFSETQRNKGNFPGRFSGRQFSNSRSEMNVSTLELGDSALYLCASSSPQGASRNTGELFFGEGSRLTVL.

This chain uses TRBV10-3 with TRBJ2-7; D remains unclear. Germline loops: CDR1 ENHRY, CDR2 SYGVKD. Between the trimmed V and J ends, which lost 0 bases and 5 bases, there was a span of 5 bases. The CDR3 runs to 12 residues. The CDR3 sequence is CAISESSHEQYF. For the CDR3, the DNA is TGTGCCATCAGTGAGTCGAGCCACGAGCAGTACTTC.

The genes are TRBV4-1 and TRBJ2-1, with D tentatively TRBD2 (5 bases). The germline CDR1 and CDR2 sequences are MGHRA and YSYEKL. V was shortened by 0 bases and J by 7 bases, with 25 bases between the two germline ends. This CDR3 is built from 19 residues. The CDR3: CASSQDTYQFGSERNEQFF. The CDR3 DNA reads TGCGCCAGCAGCCAAGATACCTACCAGTTCGGGTCGGAGCGGAATGAGCAGTTCTTC.

The chain has TRBV28 and TRBJ2-7; 14 bases align to TRBD2. Germline CDR1 MDHEN, CDR2 SYDVKM. V was clipped by 6 bases and J by 0 bases; unmatched bases: 13. This CDR3 has 19 amino acids. CDR3: CASSHPGLAGATFSYEQYF. As DNA, the CDR3 is TGTGCCAGCAGCCATCCGGGACTAGCGGGAGCGACATTCTCCTACGAGCAGTACTTC.

This rearrangement joins TRBV27 to TRBJ2-1; D is possibly TRBD1 (5 bases). The V and J ends lost 4 bases and 1 base respectively, with 8 bases between them. Germline V gene data show CDR1 as MNHEY and CDR2 as SMNVEV (reference sequence). The CDR3 consists of 14 residues. The CDR3 is CASSSQGSYNEQFF. As DNA, the CDR3 is TGTGCCAGCAGTTCGCAGGGTTCCTACAATGAGCAGTTCTTC.

The chain carries TRBV5-1 and TRBJ2-1, with D possibly matching TRBD1 (5 bases). This CDR3 has 14 residues. Germline V gene lookup returns CDR1 SGHRS and CDR2 YFSETQ. V lost 0 bases and J lost 3, with 7 bases in between. CDR3 protein: CASSLETVYNEQFF. In DNA, the CDR3 is TGCGCCAGCAGCTTGGAGACAGTCTACAATGAGCAGTTCTTC.

The V gene is TRBV6-1, the J gene TRBJ2-1; no clear D. The CDR3 runs to 12 residues. V dropped 2 bases and J dropped 6 bases, with 5 bases sitting between them. CDR1 and CDR2 from the germline V gene are MNHNS and SASEGT. CDR3 bases: TGTGCCAGCAGTGAAACACGCAATGAGCAGTTCTTC. It translates to CASSETRNEQFF.

This chain links TRBV6-2 or TRBV6-3 with TRBJ2-5; maybe TRBD1 (6 bases). Trimming pared 6 bases from V and 6 bases from J, leaving 20 bases between. The CDR3 extends over 15 amino acids. Germline V gene data show CDR1 as MNHEY and CDR2 as SVGEGT. CDR3 sequence reads: CASSHPQGKAKTQYF. CDR3 nucleotides: TGTGCCAGCAGCCACCCTCAGGGGAAGGCGAAGACCCAGTACTTC.

This chain uses TRBV6-2 or TRBV6-3 with TRBJ2-3; no clear D gene. V lost 3 bases and J lost 4, with 5 bases in between. This CDR3 spans 12 amino acids. Germline V gene data show CDR1 as MNHEY and CDR2 as SVGEGT. The CDR3 DNA reads TGTGCCAGCAGTTATCCCTCAGATACGCAGTATTTT. Translated: CASSYPSDTQYF.